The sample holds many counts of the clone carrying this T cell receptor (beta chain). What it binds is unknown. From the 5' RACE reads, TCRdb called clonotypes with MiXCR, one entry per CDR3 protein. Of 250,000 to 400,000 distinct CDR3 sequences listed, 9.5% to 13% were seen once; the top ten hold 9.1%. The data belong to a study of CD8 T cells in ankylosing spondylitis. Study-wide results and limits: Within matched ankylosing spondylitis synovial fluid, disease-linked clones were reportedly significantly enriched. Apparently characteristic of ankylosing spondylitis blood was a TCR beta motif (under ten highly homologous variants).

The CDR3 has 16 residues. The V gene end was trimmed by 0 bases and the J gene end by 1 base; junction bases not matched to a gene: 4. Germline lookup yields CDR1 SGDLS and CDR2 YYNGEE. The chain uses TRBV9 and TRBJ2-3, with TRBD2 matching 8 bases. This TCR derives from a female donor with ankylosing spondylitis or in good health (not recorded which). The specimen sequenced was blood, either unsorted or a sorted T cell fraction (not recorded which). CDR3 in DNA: TGTGCCAGCAGCGTAGAAGGCGGGAGGCGCACAGATACGCAGTATTTT. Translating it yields CASSVEGGRRTDTQYF.